A single sample is the source of the 12 T cell receptor beta chains below, sequenced in a study of shared clonotypes between healthy human individuals. Naive CD8 cells lacked CD45RO and underwent positive selection for CCR7, leaving out terminally differentiated effector memory CD45RA+ cells. The protocol was immunoSEQ multiplex PCR, while the TCRdb copy is restricted to in-frame clones and leaves out a portion. The table includes fewer than 700,000 clones, about 95% detected once. The sample comprised naive CD8+ T cells sorted from blood. The receptors here all came from a woman aged 25-40 years in good health.

The chain has TRBV13 and TRBJ2-7, with 15 bases fitting TRBD2. The V gene's germline CDR1 is PRHDT and CDR2 FYEKMQ (reference sequence). Trimming cost V 5 bases and J 3 bases; bases outside gene matches: 8. This CDR3 has 17 residues. CDR3 sequence reads: CASSLGLAGGRNYEQYF. The CDR3 bases are TGTGCCAGCAGCCTCGGACTAGCGGGAGGGAGAAACTACGAGCAGTACTTC. Full variable domain (rest looked up from reference TRBV13 and TRBJ2-7): AAGVIQSPRHLIKEKRETATLKCYPIPRHDTVYWYQQGPGQDPQFLISFYEKMQSDKGSIPDRFSAQQFSDYHSELNMSSLELGDSALYFCASSLGLAGGRNYEQYFGPGTRLTVT.

The gene calls are TRBV15 and TRBJ2-1, with 10 bases lining up with TRBD2. The trim removed 0 bases at V and 5 bases at J, leaving 10 bases unmatched. This CDR3 contains 18 residues. The germline V gene has CDR1 LNHNV and CDR2 YYDKDF (reference sequence). CDR3 sequence reads: CATSRDLRGLAENNEQFF. The CDR3 DNA is TGTGCCACCAGCAGAGATCTCCGCGGACTAGCGGAGAACAATGAGCAGTTCTTC.

This chain connects TRBV2 to TRBJ2-5, with unresolved D. The CDR3 covers 15 residues. The V end was cut by 1 base, the J end by 0 bases, with 9 bases between. CDR1 is SNHLY, CDR2 FYNNEI, per germline. The CDR3 coding sequence is TGTGCCAGCAGTGAAGGGGCGGACCACCAAGAGACCCAGTACTTC. It translates to CASSEGADHQETQYF.

V gene TRBV27 combines with J gene TRBJ2-7; 14 positions agree with TRBD2. V trimming: 9 bases; J trimming: 3 bases; junction bases outside the gene matches: 10. Germline CDR1 and CDR2: MNHEY and SMNVEV (reference sequence). CDR3 length equals 16 residues. CDR3 sequence reads: CASRPSGTSGSYEQYF. The CDR3 coding sequence is TGTGCCAGTCGACCCTCCGGGACTAGCGGGAGCTACGAGCAGTACTTC.

The chain employs TRBV6-6 and TRBJ2-7; the D is unclear. The CDR3 has 13 amino acids. Germline values: CDR1 MNHNY, CDR2 SVGAGI (reference sequence). V lost 4 bases and J lost 2, with 9 bases in between. The CDR3 coding sequence is TGTGCCAGCAGTTTTTCCTCCCCCTACGAGCAGTACTTC. The encoded protein is CASSFSSPYEQYF.

The chain couples TRBV6-5 to TRBJ1-3; D unclear. The CDR3 sequence is 14 residues long. With 6 bases removed from V and 2 bases from J, the gap between germline ends came to 11 bases. Germline loops: CDR1 MNHEY, CDR2 SVGAGI. DNA of the CDR3: TGTGCCAGCAGCCACAGAGACACTGGAAACACCATATATTTT. Translating gives CASSHRDTGNTIYF.

Notes on this clone: The sample carries other DNA sequences with the same CDR3. The chain has TRBV27 and TRBJ2-7; D may be TRBD2 (7 bases). The CDR3 sequence is 13 residues long. Germline V CDR1 and CDR2: MNHEY, SMNVEV (reference sequence). Trimming left V 10 bases short and J 3 bases short, with 16 bases between. The CDR3, as DNA: TGTGCCACCAAGGGGGGGACTGGCTACGAGCAGTACTTC. This codes for CATKGGTGYEQYF.

This clone came up once. The chain joins TRBV30 to TRBJ2-1; D perhaps matches TRBD1 (6 bases). Germline CDR1 reads GTSNPN; CDR2 reads SVGIG (reference sequence). V lost 0 bases to trimming and J lost 8 bases, with 14 bases between them. There are 14 residues in the CDR3. The DNA for the CDR3 is TGTGCCTGGAGTGTATCTTTTGGGGGCTATGAGCAGTTCTTC. Translation gives CAWSVSFGGYEQFF.

On this clone: As the CDR3 is not closed by the conserved phenylalanine or tryptophan, this likely results from a read error. Because the CDR3's place on the DNA is in doubt, the DNA is left out and the CDR3 is given as listed by TCRdb. The chain couples TRBV9 to TRBJ1-2. In germline, CDR1 is SGDLS, CDR2 YYNGEE. The CDR3 sequence runs 10 residues, both termini included. CDR3: CASSLRRPPR.

The CDR3 DNA reads as TGTGCCAGTAGTCCGGAAAAGACAGGGTTGAACACTGAAGCTTTCTTT. Protein sequence: CASSPEKTGLNTEAFF. V and J are TRBV19 and TRBJ1-1; TRBD1 aligns across 7 bases. This CDR3 contains 16 residues. Germline V gene sequence: CDR1 LNHDA, CDR2 SQIVND (reference sequence). V was clipped by 5 bases and J by 0 bases; unmatched bases: 9.

This clone is a singleton in its sample. The chain links TRBV28 to TRBJ2-7; 9 nucleotides match TRBD2. Per the germline V gene, CDR1 is MDHEN and CDR2 is SYDVKM. The CDR3 contains 18 residues. V gave up 5 bases and J gave up 5 bases; unmatched junction bases: 19. The CDR3, as DNA: TGTGCCAGCAGTCAACTAATAGCGGGAGTTACATCAGGCCACGAGCAGTACTTC. Translation gives CASSQLIAGVTSGHEQYF.

V is TRBV6-6 and J is TRBJ2-7; TRBD2 matches at 7 bases. Germline V gives CDR1 MNHNY, CDR2 SVGAGI (reference sequence). CDR3 length: 15 amino acids. J was trimmed by 3 bases and V by 3 bases; bases with no gene match: 8. CDR3 DNA sequence: TGTGCCAGCAGTTATCACCCAGCGGGATGCTACGAGCAGTACTTC. Residues: CASSYHPAGCYEQYF.